These 24 T cell receptor beta chains came from one sample sequenced in a study of tissue T cells after allogeneic stem cell transplantation. TCRdb's table, derived via immunoSEQ multiplex PCR, lists solely in-frame clones and lacks some. The table lists almost 8,500 clones, less than 45% of them singletons. Time point indicated: mouse harvest day 7 after allogeneic transplant. The graft held 10^6 splenic CD5+ T cells and 10^7 T-cell-depleted bone marrow cells. The sample was skin. These receptor sequences come from a female BALB/c mouse given C57BL/6 T cells with graft-versus-host disease after an allogeneic hematopoietic cell transplant.

This clone was picked up a small number of times. Mouse germline and gene names are used. The read falls 1 residue short of the CDR3 end, and the missing part is taken from the germline J gene. This chain joins TRBV16 and TRBJ1-4; 7 nucleotides align to TRBD1. The germline CDR1 and CDR2 sequences are SGHSA and FRNQAP. The CDR3 contains 15 residues. Trimming removed 1 base from V and 2 bases from J; junction bases left unmatched: 1. Incomplete CDR3 DNA: TGTGCAAGCAGCTTAGGGGGACAGTCCAACGAAAGATTATTT. Its protein is CASSLGGQSNERLF. The entire CDR3 protein reads CASSLGGQSNERLFF.

As regards this clone: Mouse gene names apply. The sequenced CDR3 bases are TGTGCCAGCAGTCCTGGGGGTCAAGACACCCAGTAC. Its protein product is CASSPGGQDTQY. The full-length CDR3 reads as CASSPGGQDTQYF. The chain employs TRBV15 and TRBJ2-5; TRBD2 aligns across 7 bases. The read stops 1 residue short of the end of the CDR3; the missing end is completed from the germline J gene. This CDR3 has 13 amino acids. Germline lookup yields CDR1 SGHND and CDR2 FRSKSL. V shed 5 bases and J 3 bases; nucleotides not matched to a gene: 2.

Remarks on this clone: The listed genes are named as in mouse. The CDR3 is cut off 1 residue early in the read; its end comes from the germline J gene. This chain joins TRBV1 and TRBJ1-1; possible D gene TRBD1, 6 bases. The germline V gene encodes CDR1 NSQYPW and CDR2 LRSPGD (reference sequence). V dropped 3 bases and J dropped 4 bases, with 12 bases sitting between them. This CDR3 has 14 amino acids. Partial CDR3 DNA: TGCACCTGCAGTGCCTCAGGGGAAGGCACAGAAGTCTTC. Residues: CTCSASGEGTEVF. The CDR3 in full is CTCSASGEGTEVFF.

With regard to this clone: Here the gene names and germline are mouse. The read gets to within 1 residue of the CDR3 end, and the germline J gene fills in the rest. The V call is TRBV26, the J call TRBJ1-2, with a tentative D call TRBD1 (5 bases). Germline CDR1 reads KGHPV; CDR2 reads FQNQEV (reference sequence). Trimming took 2 bases from V and 0 from J, leaving 7 bases between them. The CDR3 spans 14 residues. The DNA read from the CDR3 is TGTGCCAGCAGTCTGAGGACAACAAACTCCGACTACACC. Its translation is CASSLRTTNSDYT. The whole CDR3 sequence is CASSLRTTNSDYTF.

On this clone: Gene names are mouse gene names. Sequencing ends 1 residue short of the CDR3 end; the germline J gene provides the rest. The rearrangement links TRBV26 to TRBJ1-4; TRBD1 matches at 9 bases. With V trimmed by 5 bases and J by 6 bases, 4 bases remained unmatched. Germline V lookup: CDR1 KGHPV, CDR2 FQNQEV (reference sequence). The CDR3 sequence is 14 residues long. The CDR3 sequence: CASSGDRVDERLFF. Incomplete CDR3 DNA: TGTGCCAGCAGTGGGGACAGGGTGGACGAAAGATTATTT.

By its share, this clone is medium-sized. All gene names here are mouse names. The read falls 1 residue short of the CDR3 end, and the missing part is taken from the germline J gene. The rearrangement uses TRBV13-3 and TRBJ1-1, with TRBD1 matching over 7 bases. V was pared by 2 bases and J by 0 bases, with 1 base of the junction left unmatched. Germline V gives CDR1 NNHDY, CDR2 SYVADS. The CDR3 contains 14 residues. Incomplete CDR3 DNA: TGTGCCAGCAGTGAGGGGACAGCAAACACAGAAGTCTTC. This sequence encodes CASSEGTANTEVF. The entire CDR3 is CASSEGTANTEVFF.

In regard to this clone: Gene names are the mouse ones. The observed sequence ends 1 residue before the CDR3 terminus, with the missing tail filled in from the germline J gene. This sequence joins TRBV3 and TRBJ2-4; no clear D. Trimming pared 2 bases from V and 4 bases from J, leaving 4 bases between. CDR1 and CDR2 (germline): SNHLY, FYNGKV (reference sequence). The CDR3 is 12 amino acids. Incomplete CDR3 DNA: TGTGCCAGCAGCTTACCAGAAAACACCTTGTAC. This gives the protein CASSLPENTLY. The entire CDR3 sequence reads CASSLPENTLYF.

Regarding this clone: Gene labels here are mouse ones. The CDR3 end lies 1 residue beyond the end of the read and is filled in from the germline J gene. The rearrangement uses TRBV3 and TRBJ2-7; TRBD2 aligns across 8 bases. Losses at the gene ends were 1 base for V and 2 bases for J; bases not matched to a gene: 4. CDR1 is SNHLY, CDR2 FYNGKV, per germline (reference sequence). The CDR3 is made up of 15 amino acids. CDR3 bases read: TGTGCCAGCAGCTTAGAGCTGGGGGGCGCCTATGAACAGTAC. Encoded protein: CASSLELGGAYEQY. The full CDR3 protein reads CASSLELGGAYEQYF.

Of note for this clone: The listed genes are named as in mouse. The CDR3 extends 1 residue past the end of the read, so its final part is completed from the germline J gene. The chain combines TRBV26 with TRBJ2-3; D call uncertain. The V end was cut by 6 bases, the J end by 1 base, with 2 bases between. Germline V gene lookup returns CDR1 KGHPV and CDR2 FQNQEV (reference sequence). CDR3 length equals 11 residues. Incomplete CDR3 DNA: TGTGCCAGCAGGGGTGCAGAAACGCTGTAT. This translates into CASRGAETLY. The complete CDR3 sequence is CASRGAETLYF. Supplemented by reference TRBV26 and TRBJ2-3, the full variable domain reads NSKVIQTPRYLVKGQGQKAKMRCIPEKGHPVVFWYQQNKNNEFKFLINFQNQEVLQQIDMTEKRFSAECPSNSPCSLEIQSSEAGDSALYLCASRGAETLYFGSGTRLTVL.

Remarks on this clone: The gene symbols are mouse symbols. Sequencing ends 1 residue short of the CDR3 end; the germline J gene provides the rest. The V gene is TRBV26, the J gene TRBJ2-4; D call uncertain. The CDR3 totals 14 residues. The germline CDR1 and CDR2 sequences are KGHPV and FQNQEV (reference sequence). V was cut by 3 bases and J by 0 bases, with 7 bases left in between. CDR3 region: CASSLHGSQNTLYF. CDR3 DNA, as far as it was read: TGTGCCAGCAGTCTTCACGGAAGTCAAAACACCTTGTAC.

Concerning this clone: Genes and germline come from the mouse. The read ends 1 residue early relative to the CDR3; the germline J gene fills the gap. The chain combines TRBV26 with TRBJ2-2; D possibly uses TRBD1 or TRBD2 (5 bases each). This CDR3 region has 14 residues. Trimming removed 0 bases from V and 3 bases from J, with 5 bases in between. Germline CDR1 KGHPV, CDR2 FQNQEV (reference sequence). The CDR3 reads CASSLSGDTGQLYF. The DNA read from the CDR3 is TGTGCCAGCAGTCTGTCGGGGGACACCGGGCAGCTCTAC.

For this clone: Gene labels here are mouse ones. Read coverage stops 1 residue before the CDR3 terminus; the germline J gene supplies the remainder. The V and J genes are TRBV3 and TRBJ2-1; D is unresolved. Trimming cost V 2 bases and J 1 base, with 6 bases left between them. Per the germline V gene, CDR1 is SNHLY and CDR2 is FYNGKV (reference sequence). The CDR3 spans 14 residues. This CDR3 reads CASSLRQNYAEQFF. Partial CDR3 DNA: TGTGCCAGCAGCTTACGACAAAACTATGCTGAGCAGTTC.

Comment on this clone: Mouse gene names and germline throughout. The read terminates 1 residue ahead of where the CDR3 ends, so the germline J gene completes it. The chain links TRBV24 to TRBJ2-1, with 7 bases aligning to TRBD1. This CDR3 has 13 amino acids. The J segment lost 3 bases and the V segment lost 6 bases, leaving 2 bases of the junction unmatched. Looked up from germline, CDR1 is KGHTA and CDR2 is FRNEEI. The sequenced CDR3 bases are TGTGCCAGCAGCCGGGACAGCTATGCTGAGCAGTTC. It codes for CASSRDSYAEQF. The full CDR3 protein reads CASSRDSYAEQFF.

Comment on this clone: Mouse gene names apply. The CDR3 is cut off 1 residue early in the read; its end comes from the germline J gene. This chain links TRBV26 with TRBJ1-3; 9 nucleotides align to TRBD1. CDR1 is KGHPV, CDR2 FQNQEV, per germline (reference sequence). The CDR3 loop spans 15 amino acids. Losses at the gene ends were 6 bases for V and 2 bases for J; bases not matched to a gene: 5. The sequenced part of the CDR3 DNA is TGTGCCAGCAGCCCTGGGACAGGGCCTGGAAATACGCTCTAT. Its translation is CASSPGTGPGNTLY. The entire CDR3 reads CASSPGTGPGNTLYF.

This clone was seen a few times. All gene names here are mouse names. The read is 1 residue too short to cover the CDR3 end, so that end is filled in from the germline J gene. This sample also contains other DNA sequences that code for the same CDR3. The V and J genes are TRBV26 and TRBJ2-4; D ambiguous. CDR1 and CDR2 from the germline V gene are KGHPV and FQNQEV (reference sequence). Trimming shortened V by 0 bases and J by 0 bases, and 1 base separated the two germline ends. The CDR3 is made up of 13 amino acids. Here the CDR3 reads CASSLSSQNTLYF. The CDR3 DNA, read in part, is TGTGCCAGCAGTCTGTCTAGTCAAAACACCTTGTAC.

On this clone: Gene names are mouse gene names. The read gets to within 1 residue of the CDR3 end, and the germline J gene fills in the rest. The chain joins TRBV16 to TRBJ1-3; maybe TRBD1 (6 bases). The V end was cut by 3 bases, the J end by 2 bases, with 8 bases between. This CDR3 spans 14 amino acids. CDR1 SGHSA and CDR2 FRNQAP come from the germline V gene. The sequenced part of the CDR3 DNA is TGTGCAAGCAGCTTGGAGGGGGCTGGAAATACGCTCTAT. Translation gives CASSLEGAGNTLY. The entire CDR3 sequence reads CASSLEGAGNTLYF.

This clone was recorded a few times. Gene names and germline refer to mouse. The observed sequence ends 1 residue before the CDR3 terminus, with the missing tail filled in from the germline J gene. V is TRBV26 and J is TRBJ2-4; D ambiguous. This CDR3 has 13 residues. Trimming left V 2 bases short and J 0 bases short, with 3 bases between. Germline V gene data show CDR1 as KGHPV and CDR2 as FQNQEV (reference sequence). CDR3 bases read: TGTGCCAGCAGTCTGACTAGTCAAAACACCTTGTAC. Translation: CASSLTSQNTLY. The CDR3 reads in full as CASSLTSQNTLYF.

As regards this clone: Each gene name is a mouse one. The read ends 1 residue before the CDR3 terminus; that terminus is restored from the germline J gene. The chain uses TRBV14 and TRBJ1-1; D remains ambiguous. V lost 2 bases to trimming and J lost 1 base, with 6 bases between them. CDR1 and CDR2 (germline): SGHDT, FRDEAV. The CDR3 is 13 amino acids. CDR3 in amino acids: CASSLTANTEVFF. The sequenced CDR3 bases are TGTGCCAGCAGTTTAACAGCGAACACAGAAGTCTTC.

This clone is labeled medium-sized. The germline and genes are mouse ones. From the germline J gene comes the end of the CDR3, since the read stops 1 residue before it. The chain joins TRBV16 to TRBJ2-7; no firm D call. Germline V gene sequence: CDR1 SGHSA, CDR2 FRNQAP. V was shortened by 3 bases and J by 0 bases, with 0 bases between the two germline ends. The CDR3 runs to 11 residues. CDR3 in amino acids: CASSFSYEQYF. CDR3 DNA, as far as it was read: TGTGCAAGCAGCTTCTCCTATGAACAGTAC.

With regard to this clone: Gene names refer to mouse genes. The read terminates 1 residue before the CDR3 end, so the remaining end is supplied by the germline J gene. The chain combines TRBV2 with TRBJ1-4; D remains unclear. Germline CDR1 reads LGHNA; CDR2 reads YSYQKL. V dropped 0 bases and J dropped 0 bases, with 5 bases sitting between them. The CDR3 spans 15 residues. Here the CDR3 reads CASSQEQFSNERLFF. The sequenced part of the CDR3 DNA is TGTGCCAGCAGCCAAGAGCAGTTTTCCAACGAAAGATTATTT.

Note on this clone: The genes are named according to mouse. The read ends 1 residue before the CDR3 terminus; that terminus is restored from the germline J gene. The chain recombines TRBV15 with TRBJ1-1; 7 bases match TRBD1. Germline V lookup: CDR1 SGHND, CDR2 FRSKSL. The ends lost 5 bases at V and 1 base at J; junction bases unmatched: 1. The CDR3 length is 13 residues. CDR3 region: CASSRQGNTEVFF. Partial CDR3 DNA: TGTGCCAGCAGTCGACAGGGGAACACAGAAGTCTTC.

By share, this clone ranks as large (0.1 to 1%). Gene names refer to mouse genes. Sequencing ends 1 residue short of the CDR3 end; the germline J gene provides the rest. The rearrangement uses TRBV26 and TRBJ2-1; 9 bases match TRBD1. Germline CDR1 and CDR2: KGHPV and FQNQEV (reference sequence). V gave up 2 bases and J gave up 7 bases; unmatched junction bases: 3. The CDR3 sequence is 14 residues long. The sequenced CDR3 bases are TGTGCCAGCAGTCTGGGGACAGGGTGGGCTGAGCAGTTC. This gives the protein CASSLGTGWAEQF. The full CDR3 protein reads CASSLGTGWAEQFF.

Regarding this clone: Gene names refer to mouse genes. The read ends 1 residue shy of where the CDR3 ends; the end is completed using the germline J gene. V gene TRBV19 combines with J gene TRBJ2-3; 11 nucleotides match TRBD2. CDR1 is FNHDT and CDR2 is SITEND in the germline V gene (reference sequence). Germline trimming cut 6 bases from V and 2 bases from J; bases unmatched to any gene: 5. The CDR3 runs 15 residues. The sequenced part of the CDR3 DNA is TGTGCCAGCACCCGACTGGGGGGGGTTGCAGAAACGCTGTAT. Translated: CASTRLGGVAETLY. The entire CDR3 protein is CASTRLGGVAETLYF.

Notes on this clone: The gene symbols are mouse symbols. The read ends 1 residue before the CDR3 terminus; that terminus is restored from the germline J gene. The genes are TRBV31 and TRBJ1-4; 10 nucleotides line up with TRBD1. V dropped 1 base and J dropped 6; count of bases not matched to a gene: 2. This CDR3 has 14 residues. The germline V gene has CDR1 GKSSPN and CDR2 SITVG. This chain's CDR3 is CAWSQTGGDERLFF. The DNA read from the CDR3 is TGTGCCTGGAGTCAGACAGGGGGCGACGAAAGATTATTT.